These T cell receptor beta chains were read from a single sample in a study of cytomegalovirus exposure and HLA in healthy donors. Only in-frame clones appear in the TCRdb table, and some are missing; sequencing was by immunoSEQ multiplex PCR. The sample lists 65,000 to 80,000 clones, about 93% occurring once. Sequenced input: PBMCs. These receptors were taken from a young woman in good health and CMV-seronegative. CDR3s include the opening cysteine and the closing phenylalanine or tryptophan. D genes are given only for firm matches. Size is omitted from some rows. Given values are once, few, many or a class for expanded clones.

>.|TRBV7-8|13|.|TRBJ2-7
TGTGCCAGCAGCTTAGCTCCAACCTACGAGCAGTACTTC
CASSLAPTYEQYF
>.|TRBV2|13|.|TRBJ1-2
TGTGCCAGCAGTGCTAAGAACCACTATGGCTACACCTTC
CASSAKNHYGYTF
>few|TRBV7-9|14|TRBD2|TRBJ2-7
TGTGCCAGCAGCTTTCTAGCGGGAGGCTACGAGCAGTACTTC
CASSFLAGGYEQYF
>few|TRBV7-2|11|.|TRBJ2-7
TGTGCCAGCAGCTCGCAGTACGAGCAGTACTTC
CASSSQYEQYF
>.|TRBV11-2|15|TRBD1|TRBJ2-7
TGTGCCAGCAGCGACCGGGACAGGGGTTACTACGAGCAGTACTTC
CASSDRDRGYYEQYF
>.|TRBV28|17|.|TRBJ2-6
TGTGCCAGCAGTCCCGGGGGATCTCACTCTGGGGCCAACGTCCTGACTTTC
CASSPGGSHSGANVLTF
>.|TRBV25-1|13|TRBD1|TRBJ1-1
TGTGCCAGCAGACAGGGGGATGTTACTGAAGCTTTCTTT
CASRQGDVTEAFF
>.|TRBV4-1|17|TRBD2|TRBJ2-1
TGCGCCAGCAGCCACCCAAAGCTAGCGGGAAGGAACAATGAGCAGTTCTTC
CASSHPKLAGRNNEQFF
>.|TRBV14|16|TRBD2|TRBJ2-1
TGTGCCAGCAGCCCTGGGACTAGCGGCTTATACAATGAGCAGTTCTTC
CASSPGTSGLYNEQFF
>.|TRBV27|17|TRBD2|TRBJ2-5
TGTGCCAGCAGGCGATCGGGACTAGCGGCCCCCCAAGAGACCCAGTACTTC
CASRRSGLAAPQETQYF
>once|TRBV5-5|15|TRBD1|TRBJ2-7
TGTGCCAGCAGCTCCTCGGGACAGGGGTCGTCTGAGCAGTACTTC
CASSSSGQGSSEQYF
>.|TRBV4-1|15|TRBD1|TRBJ2-1
TGCGCCAGCAGCCCCGGACAGGGGGCCGGTTATGAGCAGTTCTTC
CASSPGQGAGYEQFF
>.|TRBV13|17|.|TRBJ2-4
TGTGCCAGCAGCTTAGGGATCGTGGGGCGGGAAGAAAACATTCAGTACTTC
CASSLGIVGREENIQYF
>.|TRBV5-1|14|TRBD1|TRBJ2-1
TGCGCCAGCAGCCCGGGACAGGGTATCAATGAGCAGTTCTTC
CASSPGQGINEQFF
>.|TRBV19|13|TRBD1|TRBJ2-1
TGTGCCAGTAGCACAGGGGTTGGCAATGAGCAGTTCTTC
CASSTGVGNEQFF
>.|TRBV7-6|15|.|TRBJ2-3
TGTGCCAGCAGCTTTCATCCTAGCGAGACAGATACGCAGTATTTT
CASSFHPSETDTQYF
>few|TRBV6-6|14|TRBD1|TRBJ2-3
TGTGCCAGCAATACGGACAGGGCGTCTACTGGGATGGATTTT
CASNTDRASTGMDF
>.|TRBV7-9|14|TRBD1|TRBJ1-2
TGTGCCAGCAGCTTCCCGGGACAGGGTCCAGGCTACACCTTC
CASSFPGQGPGYTF
>.|TRBV30|16|.|TRBJ2-5
TGTGCCTGGAGTGTCCTATTAGGACAGTTCCAAGAGACCCAGTACTTC
CAWSVLLGQFQETQYF
>.|TRBV7-9|15|TRBD1|TRBJ2-7
TGTGCCAGCAGCCCCTGGAGGGACAGGGACTACGAGCAGTACTTC
CASSPWRDRDYEQYF